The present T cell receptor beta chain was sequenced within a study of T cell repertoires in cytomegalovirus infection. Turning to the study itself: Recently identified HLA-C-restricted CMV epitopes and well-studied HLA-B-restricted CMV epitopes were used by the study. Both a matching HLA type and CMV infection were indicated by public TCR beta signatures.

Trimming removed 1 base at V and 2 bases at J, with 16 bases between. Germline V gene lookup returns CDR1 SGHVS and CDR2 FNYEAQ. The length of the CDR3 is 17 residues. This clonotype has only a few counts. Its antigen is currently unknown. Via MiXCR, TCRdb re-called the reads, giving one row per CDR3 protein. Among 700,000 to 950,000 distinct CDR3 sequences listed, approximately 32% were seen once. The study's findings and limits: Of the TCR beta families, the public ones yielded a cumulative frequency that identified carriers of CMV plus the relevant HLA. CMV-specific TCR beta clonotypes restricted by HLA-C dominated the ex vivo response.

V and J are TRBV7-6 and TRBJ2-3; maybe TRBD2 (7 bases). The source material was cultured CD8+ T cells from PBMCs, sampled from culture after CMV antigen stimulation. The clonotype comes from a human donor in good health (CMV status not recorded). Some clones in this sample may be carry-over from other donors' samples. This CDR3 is CASSLVGGALATDTQYF. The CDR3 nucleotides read TGTGCCAGCAGCTTAGTGGGGGGGGCCCTAGCCACAGATACGCAGTATTTT.